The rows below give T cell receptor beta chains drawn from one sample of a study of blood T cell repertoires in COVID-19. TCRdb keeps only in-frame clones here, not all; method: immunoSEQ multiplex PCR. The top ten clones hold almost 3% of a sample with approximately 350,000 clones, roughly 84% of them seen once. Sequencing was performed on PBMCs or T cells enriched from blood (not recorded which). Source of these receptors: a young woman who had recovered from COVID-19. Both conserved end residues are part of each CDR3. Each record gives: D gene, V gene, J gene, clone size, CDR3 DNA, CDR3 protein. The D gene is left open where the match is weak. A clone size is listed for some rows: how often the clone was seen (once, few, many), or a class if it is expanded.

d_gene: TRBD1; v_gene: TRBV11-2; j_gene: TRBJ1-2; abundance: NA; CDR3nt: TGTGCCAGCACCGTAACGAACAGGGGATACTATGGCTACACCTTC; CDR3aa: CASTVTNRGYYGYTF
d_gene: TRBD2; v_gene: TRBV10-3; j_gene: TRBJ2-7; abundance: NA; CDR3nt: TGTGCCATCAGGACTAGCGGGGGACCCTACGAGCAGTACTTC; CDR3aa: CAIRTSGGPYEQYF
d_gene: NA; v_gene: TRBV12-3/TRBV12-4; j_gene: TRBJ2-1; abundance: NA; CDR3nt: TGTGCCAGCATCGATGAGCAGTTCTTC; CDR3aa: CASIDEQFF
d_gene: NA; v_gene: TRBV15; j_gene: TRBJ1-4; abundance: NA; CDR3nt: TGTGCCACCAGCGAGGGTCTTATACCCAAGGAAAAACTGTTTTTT; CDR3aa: CATSEGLIPKEKLFF
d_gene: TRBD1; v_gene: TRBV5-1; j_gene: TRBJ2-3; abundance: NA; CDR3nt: TGCGCCAGCAGCCCCGGGACAGCTAGCACAGATACGCAGTATTTT; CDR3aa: CASSPGTASTDTQYF
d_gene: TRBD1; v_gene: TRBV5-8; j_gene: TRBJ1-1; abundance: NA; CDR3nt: TGTGCCAGCAGCTCCCGGACAGGGGACACTGAAGCTTTCTTT; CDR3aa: CASSSRTGDTEAFF
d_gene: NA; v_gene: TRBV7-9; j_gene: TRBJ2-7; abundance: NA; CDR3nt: TGTGCCAGCAGCTTAGGCCCCCCCTTTAGCTCCTACGAGCAGTACTTC; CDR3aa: CASSLGPPFSSYEQYF
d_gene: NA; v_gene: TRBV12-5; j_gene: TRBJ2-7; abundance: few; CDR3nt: TGTGCTAGTGGTTTGGCTGTCGGGGTCGAGCAGTACTTC; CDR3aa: CASGLAVGVEQYF
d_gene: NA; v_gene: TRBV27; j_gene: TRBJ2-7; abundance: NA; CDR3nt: TGTGCCACCAACTACTACGAGCAGTACTTC; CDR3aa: CATNYYEQYF
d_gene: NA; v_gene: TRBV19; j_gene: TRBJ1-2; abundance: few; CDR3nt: TGTGCCAGTAGAAATCCAGGGTCTACTAACTATGGCTACACCTTC; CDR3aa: CASRNPGSTNYGYTF
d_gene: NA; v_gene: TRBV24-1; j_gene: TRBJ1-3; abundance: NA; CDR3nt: TGTGCCACCAGTGATTCGGGGAGCTCTGGAAACACCATATATTTT; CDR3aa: CATSDSGSSGNTIYF